These T cell receptor beta chains were read from a single sample in a study of blood T cell repertoires in COVID-19. Profiling relied on immunoSEQ multiplex PCR, and the TCRdb table lists in-frame clones only, not all of them. The table lists about 200,000 clones, 75% to 90% of them singletons. What was sequenced was PBMCs or T cells enriched from blood (not recorded which). The source of these receptors is a man aged 30 to 45 who had recovered from COVID-19. The CDR3 runs from the conserved cysteine through the conserved F or W. Each record gives: clone size, V gene, D gene, CDR3 length, J gene, CDR3 DNA, CDR3 protein. The D gene is left open where the match is weak. The size field is filled for only some rows; it gives once, few, many or a size class.

clone size: .
V gene: TRBV11-2
D gene: TRBD1
CDR3 length: 15
J gene: TRBJ1-6
CDR3 DNA: TGTGCCAGCAGCAGACAGGGGGCGCGTAATTCACCCCTCCACTTT
CDR3 protein: CASSRQGARNSPLHF

clone size: .
V gene: TRBV7-8
D gene: .
CDR3 length: 14
J gene: TRBJ1-1
CDR3 DNA: TGTGCCAGCAGCCAACCCGGGGGGAACACTGAAGCTTTCTTT
CDR3 protein: CASSQPGGNTEAFF

clone size: .
V gene: TRBV4-3
D gene: .
CDR3 length: 16
J gene: TRBJ1-1
CDR3 DNA: TGCGCCAGCAGCCAAGATCTTGGAGGGGCCCACACTGAAGCTTTCTTT
CDR3 protein: CASSQDLGGAHTEAFF

clone size: .
V gene: TRBV15
D gene: .
CDR3 length: 14
J gene: TRBJ2-3
CDR3 DNA: TGTGCCACCAGCAGAGGAGGGTTCACAGATACGCAGTATTTT
CDR3 protein: CATSRGGFTDTQYF

clone size: once
V gene: TRBV7-6
D gene: TRBD1
CDR3 length: 15
J gene: TRBJ2-3
CDR3 DNA: TGTGCCAGCAGCACTAGGACAGGGAGCACAGATACGCAGTATTTT
CDR3 protein: CASSTRTGSTDTQYF

clone size: .
V gene: TRBV7-8
D gene: .
CDR3 length: 13
J gene: TRBJ1-1
CDR3 DNA: TGTGCCAGCAGCTTCAGGGGTCTCACTGAAGCTTTCTTT
CDR3 protein: CASSFRGLTEAFF

clone size: .
V gene: TRBV3-1/TRBV3-2
D gene: .
CDR3 length: 17
J gene: TRBJ1-2
CDR3 DNA: TGTGCCAGCAGCCATCAGGGGACGGGGATAAGAAACTATGGCTACACCTTC
CDR3 protein: CASSHQGTGIRNYGYTF

clone size: .
V gene: TRBV10-1
D gene: TRBD1
CDR3 length: 16
J gene: TRBJ1-1
CDR3 DNA: TGCGCCAGCAGTGGGGCCGTGACAGGGGGCTTAACTGAAGCTTTCTTT
CDR3 protein: CASSGAVTGGLTEAFF

clone size: .
V gene: TRBV30
D gene: TRBD1
CDR3 length: 12
J gene: TRBJ1-2
CDR3 DNA: TGTGCCTGGGAAGACAGGGGTTCTGGCTACACCTTC
CDR3 protein: CAWEDRGSGYTF

clone size: .
V gene: TRBV14
D gene: .
CDR3 length: 16
J gene: TRBJ1-3
CDR3 DNA: TGTGCCAGCAGCCAAGATAGCGAGGGTACTGGAAACACCATATATTTT
CDR3 protein: CASSQDSEGTGNTIYF

clone size: .
V gene: TRBV27
D gene: TRBD1
CDR3 length: 16
J gene: TRBJ1-1
CDR3 DNA: TGTGCCAGCAGAGACACAGGGGACGACCCGAACACTGAAGCTTTCTTT
CDR3 protein: CASRDTGDDPNTEAFF

clone size: once
V gene: TRBV28
D gene: TRBD1
CDR3 length: 14
J gene: TRBJ1-1
CDR3 DNA: TGTGCCAGCAGTTTGACAGGGTTAAACACTGAAGCTTTCTTT
CDR3 protein: CASSLTGLNTEAFF

clone size: .
V gene: TRBV19
D gene: TRBD1
CDR3 length: 15
J gene: TRBJ2-5
CDR3 DNA: TGTGCCAGTAATTCGGGCAGGGGGTGGGAAGAGACCCAGTACTTC
CDR3 protein: CASNSGRGWEETQYF

clone size: .
V gene: TRBV4-3
D gene: .
CDR3 length: 13
J gene: TRBJ2-7
CDR3 DNA: TGCGCCAGCAGCCAAGATTACGGTGTGGCCTCACTATTC
CDR3 protein: CASSQDYGVASLF

clone size: few
V gene: TRBV19
D gene: TRBD1
CDR3 length: 14
J gene: TRBJ1-2
CDR3 DNA: TGTGCCAGTAGTACTACGGACAGGCTCTATGGCTACACCTTC
CDR3 protein: CASSTTDRLYGYTF

clone size: .
V gene: TRBV30
D gene: TRBD1
CDR3 length: 13
J gene: TRBJ1-2
CDR3 DNA: TGTGCATCTTCGACAGGGGAGGGCTATGGCTACACCTTC
CDR3 protein: CASSTGEGYGYTF

clone size: .
V gene: TRBV5-4
D gene: .
CDR3 length: 13
J gene: TRBJ2-5
CDR3 DNA: TGTGCCAGCAGCTTGGTGAGACAAGAGACCCAGTACTTC
CDR3 protein: CASSLVRQETQYF

clone size: once
V gene: TRBV6-2/TRBV6-3
D gene: .
CDR3 length: 14
J gene: TRBJ2-1
CDR3 DNA: TGTGCCAGCAGTTTCGGACAGTTGGGCAATGAGCAGTTCTTC
CDR3 protein: CASSFGQLGNEQFF

clone size: once
V gene: TRBV7-9
D gene: .
CDR3 length: 15
J gene: TRBJ2-7
CDR3 DNA: TGTGCCAGCAGCAACTCCGGGACACGGTTGGGTGAGCAGTACTTC
CDR3 protein: CASSNSGTRLGEQYF

clone size: .
V gene: TRBV21-1
D gene: .
CDR3 length: 15
J gene: TRBJ2-1
CDR3 DNA: TGTGCCAGCATCCCGGGACTAGCGTCCTACAATGAGCAGTTCTTC
CDR3 protein: CASIPGLASYNEQFF

clone size: .
V gene: TRBV24-1
D gene: .
CDR3 length: 16
J gene: TRBJ2-7
CDR3 DNA: TGTGCCACCAGTGATCCGATAGGCCAGGGTGGTAACGAGCAGTACTTC
CDR3 protein: CATSDPIGQGGNEQYF

clone size: .
V gene: TRBV7-9
D gene: TRBD1
CDR3 length: 13
J gene: TRBJ2-5
CDR3 DNA: TGTGCCAGCAGCCTCGACAGGGCCAAGACCCAGTACTTC
CDR3 protein: CASSLDRAKTQYF

clone size: .
V gene: TRBV4-3
D gene: TRBD2
CDR3 length: 17
J gene: TRBJ2-1
CDR3 DNA: TGCGCCAGCAGCCAAAGCCCCCTAGCGGGGGGCGGGTATGAGCAGTTCTTC
CDR3 protein: CASSQSPLAGGGYEQFF

clone size: .
V gene: TRBV21-1
D gene: .
CDR3 length: 16
J gene: TRBJ2-3
CDR3 DNA: TGTGCCAGCAGCAAAAATTCGGGGGGGCCCGCAGATACGCAGTATTTT
CDR3 protein: CASSKNSGGPADTQYF

clone size: .
V gene: TRBV6-2/TRBV6-3
D gene: .
CDR3 length: 15
J gene: TRBJ1-5
CDR3 DNA: TGTGCCAGCAGCTTCGGGACTGTTAGCAATCAGCCCCAGCATTTT
CDR3 protein: CASSFGTVSNQPQHF

clone size: .
V gene: TRBV4-1
D gene: TRBD1
CDR3 length: 15
J gene: TRBJ1-1
CDR3 DNA: TGCGCCAGCAGGAAACCGGGACAGGGAAACACTGAAGCTTTCTTT
CDR3 protein: CASRKPGQGNTEAFF

clone size: .
V gene: TRBV10-3
D gene: .
CDR3 length: 16
J gene: TRBJ2-1
CDR3 DNA: TGTGCCATCAGTGAGTTCACAGGGACCTCCTACAATGAGCAGTTCTTC
CDR3 protein: CAISEFTGTSYNEQFF

clone size: .
V gene: TRBV9
D gene: .
CDR3 length: 13
J gene: TRBJ2-5
CDR3 DNA: TGTGCCAGCAGCGTAGCCGGGGAAGAGACCCAGTACTTC
CDR3 protein: CASSVAGEETQYF

clone size: .
V gene: TRBV30
D gene: .
CDR3 length: 14
J gene: TRBJ1-5
CDR3 DNA: TGTGCCTGGAGGGCGGGGACCAGCAATCAGCCCCAGCATTTT
CDR3 protein: CAWRAGTSNQPQHF

clone size: .
V gene: TRBV10-3
D gene: TRBD1
CDR3 length: 14
J gene: TRBJ2-3
CDR3 DNA: TGTGCCATCAGGACGACAGGGAGCACAGATACGCAGTATTTT
CDR3 protein: CAIRTTGSTDTQYF

clone size: .
V gene: TRBV28
D gene: .
CDR3 length: 15
J gene: TRBJ2-1
CDR3 DNA: TGTGCCAGCAGTTCGCTGGCCCATAGCGGAAATGAGCAGTTCTTC
CDR3 protein: CASSSLAHSGNEQFF

clone size: .
V gene: TRBV4-2
D gene: .
CDR3 length: 15
J gene: TRBJ2-7
CDR3 DNA: TGTGCCAGCAGCCAAGGACAGGATCAGTCCTACGAGCAGTACTTC
CDR3 protein: CASSQGQDQSYEQYF

clone size: .
V gene: TRBV6-6
D gene: .
CDR3 length: 14
J gene: TRBJ1-1
CDR3 DNA: TGTGCCAGCAGGCCGCAGTCAGGGGACACTGAAGCTTTCTTT
CDR3 protein: CASRPQSGDTEAFF

clone size: .
V gene: TRBV2
D gene: TRBD1
CDR3 length: 15
J gene: TRBJ2-2
CDR3 DNA: TGTGCCAGCAAAGAACGGACAGGGAACACCGGGGAGCTGTTTTTT
CDR3 protein: CASKERTGNTGELFF

clone size: .
V gene: TRBV18
D gene: .
CDR3 length: 15
J gene: TRBJ1-1
CDR3 DNA: TGTGCCAGCTCACCACCGCGAGGGATGAACACTGAAGCTTTCTTT
CDR3 protein: CASSPPRGMNTEAFF

clone size: .
V gene: TRBV28
D gene: TRBD2
CDR3 length: 14
J gene: TRBJ2-3
CDR3 DNA: TGTGCCAGCAGTTCGACTAGCGGAACGGATACGCAGTATTTT
CDR3 protein: CASSSTSGTDTQYF

clone size: few
V gene: TRBV4-2
D gene: TRBD2
CDR3 length: 16
J gene: TRBJ2-2
CDR3 DNA: TGTGCCAGCAGCCAAGAAAAGCGGGGGAACACCGGGGAGCTGTTTTTT
CDR3 protein: CASSQEKRGNTGELFF

clone size: once
V gene: TRBV10-3
D gene: .
CDR3 length: 13
J gene: TRBJ2-3
CDR3 DNA: TGTGCCATCAGTGGAGAGGGCCCAGATACGCAGTATTTT
CDR3 protein: CAISGEGPDTQYF

clone size: .
V gene: TRBV6-1
D gene: .
CDR3 length: 15
J gene: TRBJ2-1
CDR3 DNA: TGTGCCAGCAGTGAATGGAGCGGGTCCTACAATGAGCAGTTCTTC
CDR3 protein: CASSEWSGSYNEQFF

clone size: .
V gene: TRBV30
D gene: .
CDR3 length: 16
J gene: TRBJ1-6
CDR3 DNA: TGTGCCTGGAGTGTACGTGCAGGAATCTATAATTCACCCCTCCACTTT
CDR3 protein: CAWSVRAGIYNSPLHF

clone size: .
V gene: TRBV19
D gene: TRBD2
CDR3 length: 17
J gene: TRBJ2-5
CDR3 DNA: TGTGCCAGTAGTACTAAGACTAGCGGGAATTTGAGGGAGACCCAGTACTTC
CDR3 protein: CASSTKTSGNLRETQYF

clone size: .
V gene: TRBV28
D gene: TRBD1
CDR3 length: 14
J gene: TRBJ1-5
CDR3 DNA: TGTGCCAGCAGTTTGGGCAGGGGGGCACAGCCCCAGCATTTT
CDR3 protein: CASSLGRGAQPQHF

clone size: few
V gene: TRBV2
D gene: .
CDR3 length: 14
J gene: TRBJ2-2
CDR3 DNA: TGTGCCAGCAGCCGCAGACAGGACACCGGGGAGCTGTTTTTT
CDR3 protein: CASSRRQDTGELFF

clone size: .
V gene: TRBV9
D gene: .
CDR3 length: 13
J gene: TRBJ1-1
CDR3 DNA: TGTGCCAGCAGCGTAGTGAGTGGCACTGAAGCTTTCTTT
CDR3 protein: CASSVVSGTEAFF

clone size: .
V gene: TRBV5-1
D gene: .
CDR3 length: 15
J gene: TRBJ2-6
CDR3 DNA: TGCGCCAGCAGCTTGTTCGGCTCTGGGGCCAACGTCCTGACTTTC
CDR3 protein: CASSLFGSGANVLTF

clone size: .
V gene: TRBV4-2
D gene: .
CDR3 length: 17
J gene: TRBJ2-2
CDR3 DNA: TGTGCCAGCAGCCAAGAGGGGGGGCGGGAGAACACCGGGGAGCTGTTTTTT
CDR3 protein: CASSQEGGRENTGELFF

clone size: .
V gene: TRBV5-1
D gene: TRBD2
CDR3 length: 19
J gene: TRBJ2-5
CDR3 DNA: TGCGCCAGCAGCTTGGGCTCGGGACTAGCGGGGGTGTACCAAGAGACCCAGTACTTC
CDR3 protein: CASSLGSGLAGVYQETQYF